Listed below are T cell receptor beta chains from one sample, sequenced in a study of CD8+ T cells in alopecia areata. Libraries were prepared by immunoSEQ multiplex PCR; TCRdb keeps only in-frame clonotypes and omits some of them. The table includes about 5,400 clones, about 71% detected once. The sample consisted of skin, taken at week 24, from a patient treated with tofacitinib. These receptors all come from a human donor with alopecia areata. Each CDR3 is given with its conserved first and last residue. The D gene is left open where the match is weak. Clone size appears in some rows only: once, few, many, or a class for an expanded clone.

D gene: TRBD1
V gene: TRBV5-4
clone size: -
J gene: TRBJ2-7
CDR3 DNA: TGTGCCAGCAGCTCGACCGAGGACAGGCTCGAGCAGTACTTC
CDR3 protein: CASSSTEDRLEQYF

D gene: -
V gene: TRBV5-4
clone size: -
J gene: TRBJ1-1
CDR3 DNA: TGTGCCAGCAGCCCGATCTCAGGGGTGAACACTGAAGCTTTCTTT
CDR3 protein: CASSPISGVNTEAFF

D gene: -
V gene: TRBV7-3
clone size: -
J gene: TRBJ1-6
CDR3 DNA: TGTGCCAGCAGCAGAAATATTAATTCACCCCTCCACTTT
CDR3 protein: CASSRNINSPLHF

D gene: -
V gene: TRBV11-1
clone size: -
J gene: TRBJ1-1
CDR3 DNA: TGTGCCAGCAGCTTTGTCAGCCAGAACACCGAAGCTTTCTTT
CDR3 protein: CASSFVSQNTEAFF

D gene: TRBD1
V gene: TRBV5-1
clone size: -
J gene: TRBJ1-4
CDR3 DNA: TGCGCCAGCTGCTTGCGGACAGGGGAAGAAAAACTGTTTTTT
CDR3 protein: CASCLRTGEEKLFF

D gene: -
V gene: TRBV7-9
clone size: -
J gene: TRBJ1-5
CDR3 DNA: TGTGCCAGCAGCTTAAGTCCTGATCAGCCCCAGCATTTT
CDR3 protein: CASSLSPDQPQHF

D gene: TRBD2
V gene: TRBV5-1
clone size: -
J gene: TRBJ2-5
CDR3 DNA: TGCGCCAGCAGTTCGGGACTAGGTGAAGAGACCCAGTACTTC
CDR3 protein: CASSSGLGEETQYF

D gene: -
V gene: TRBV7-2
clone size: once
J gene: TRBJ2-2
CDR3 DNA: TGTGCCAGCCGCAGGGTCTCGGGGGAGCTGTTTTTT
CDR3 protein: CASRRVSGELFF

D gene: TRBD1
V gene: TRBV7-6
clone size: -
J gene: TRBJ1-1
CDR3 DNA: TGTGCCAGCAGCTTAGCGCCTCCAGGCAGGGGGACTGAAGCTTTCTTT
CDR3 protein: CASSLAPPGRGTEAFF

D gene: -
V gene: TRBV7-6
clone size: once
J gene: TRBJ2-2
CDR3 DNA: TGTGCCAGCAGCACCACTACCCGGAACACCGGGGAGCTGTTTTTT
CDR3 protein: CASSTTTRNTGELFF

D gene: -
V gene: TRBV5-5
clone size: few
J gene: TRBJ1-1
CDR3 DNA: TGTGCCAGCAGCTTAAGTAGGAACACTGAAGCTTTCTTT
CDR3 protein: CASSLSRNTEAFF

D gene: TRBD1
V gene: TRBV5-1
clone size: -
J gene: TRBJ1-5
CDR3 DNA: TGCGCCAGCAGCTCCGGGACAGGGTCCAATCAGCCCCAGCATTTT
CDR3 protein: CASSSGTGSNQPQHF

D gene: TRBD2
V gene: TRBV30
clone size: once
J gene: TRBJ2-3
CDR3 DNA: TGTGCCTGGAGTAACAGCGGGGAAACCACAGATACGCAGTATTTT
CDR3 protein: CAWSNSGETTDTQYF

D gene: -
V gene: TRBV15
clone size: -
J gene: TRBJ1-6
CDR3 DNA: TGTACCACCAGCAGAGGTGGAGAAAATTCGCCCCTCCACTTT
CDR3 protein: CTTSRGGENSPLHF

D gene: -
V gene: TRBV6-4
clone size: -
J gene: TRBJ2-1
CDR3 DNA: TGTGCCAGCTCGTCTGGGGAGTTGAATGAGCAGTTCTTC
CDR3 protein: CASSSGELNEQFF

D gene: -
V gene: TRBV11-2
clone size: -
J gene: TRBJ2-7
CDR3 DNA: TGTGCCAGCAGCTTAGGAAGAGACTACGAGCAGTACTTC
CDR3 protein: CASSLGRDYEQYF

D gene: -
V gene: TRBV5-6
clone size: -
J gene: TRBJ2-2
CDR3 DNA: TGTGCCAGCAGCTTATTGAACACCGGGGAGCTGTTTTTT
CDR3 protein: CASSLLNTGELFF

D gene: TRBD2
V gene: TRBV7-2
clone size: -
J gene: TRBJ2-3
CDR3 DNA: TGTGCCAGCAGCTCCAAACTGACTAGCGGGGGAGCAGATACGCAGTATTTT
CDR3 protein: CASSSKLTSGGADTQYF

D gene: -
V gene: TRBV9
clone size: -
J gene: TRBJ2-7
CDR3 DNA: TGTGCCAGCAGCGTAGGGACGGCCAGCTCCTACGAGCAGTACTTC
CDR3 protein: CASSVGTASSYEQYF

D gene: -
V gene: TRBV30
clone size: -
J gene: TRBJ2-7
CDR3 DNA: TGTGCCTCCGGAGTTTTGAGGGAGCAGTACTTC
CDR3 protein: CASGVLREQYF

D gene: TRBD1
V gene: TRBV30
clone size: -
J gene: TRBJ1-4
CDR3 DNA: TGTGCCTGGAGTCTCCGAGCGACAGGGACTAATGAAAAACTGTTTTTT
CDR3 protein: CAWSLRATGTNEKLFF

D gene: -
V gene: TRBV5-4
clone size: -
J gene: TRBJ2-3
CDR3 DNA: TGTGCCAGCAGCTTGCCCAGCCCTAGCACAGATACGCAGTATTTT
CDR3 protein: CASSLPSPSTDTQYF

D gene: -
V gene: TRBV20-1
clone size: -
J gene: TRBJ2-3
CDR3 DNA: TGCAGTGCCGGAGACCCCCCAGTGGCGTATTTT
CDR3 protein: CSAGDPPVAYF

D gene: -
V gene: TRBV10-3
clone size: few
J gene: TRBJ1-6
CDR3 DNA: TGTGCCATCAGTGAGTCCGGGAGCTCCTATAATTCACCCCTCCACTTT
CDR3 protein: CAISESGSSYNSPLHF

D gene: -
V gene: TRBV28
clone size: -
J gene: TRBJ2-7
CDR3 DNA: TGTGCCAGCAGTTTTTCTATGGCCCGGCTACACTACGAGCAGTACTTC
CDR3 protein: CASSFSMARLHYEQYF

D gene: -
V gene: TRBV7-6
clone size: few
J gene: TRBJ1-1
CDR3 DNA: TGTGCCAGCAGCTTAGCTTCCGGGCCCAGCAACACTGAAGCTTTCTTT
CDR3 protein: CASSLASGPSNTEAFF

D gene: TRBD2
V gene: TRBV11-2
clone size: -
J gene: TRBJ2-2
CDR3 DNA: TGTGCCAGCAGCATGGCCGGGACTAGCAGCGGGGAGCTGTTTTTT
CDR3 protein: CASSMAGTSSGELFF

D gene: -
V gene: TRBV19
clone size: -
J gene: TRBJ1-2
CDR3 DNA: TGTGCCAGTAGTATAGGAGGGAGACGTGAAGGCTACACCTTC
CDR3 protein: CASSIGGRREGYTF

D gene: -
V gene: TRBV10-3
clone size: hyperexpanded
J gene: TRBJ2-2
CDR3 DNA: TGTGCCATCAGCGCCCCAGTGAACACCGGGGAGCTGTTTTTT
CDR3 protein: CAISAPVNTGELFF

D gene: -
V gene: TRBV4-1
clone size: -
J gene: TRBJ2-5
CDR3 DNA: TGCGCCAGCAGCCAAGCTCTCGCCGCGGTACAAGAGACCCAGTACTTC
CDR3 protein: CASSQALAAVQETQYF

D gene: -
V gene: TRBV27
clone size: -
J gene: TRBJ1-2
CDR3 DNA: TGTGCCAGGGATCTTCGGGGGTCCAACTATGGCTACACCTTC
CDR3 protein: CARDLRGSNYGYTF